The 27 T cell receptor beta chains listed next were all sequenced from one sample in a study of regulatory T cells in long-lasting Graves disease. Time point meaning: persistent/refractory GD, antithyroid drugs over 5 years with positive TRAb. Preparation of the TCR library used RNA extracted from PBMCs. Researchers made TCR beta libraries by using iRepertoire HTBI primers and running Arm-PCR on CDR3 regions. TCRdb reprocessed the multiplex PCR reads with MiXCR, giving one entry per CDR3 protein. This table holds around 400,000 distinct CDR3 sequences, around 22% found once. The specimen was peripheral blood mononuclear cells (PBMCs), collected when the disease was refractory, from a patient treated with antithyroid drugs. Receptors were obtained from a female donor with Graves disease.

The CDR3 nucleotides are TGTGCCAGCAGTGCTGACTACCCTAATGGGGGCTACACCTTC. Its protein is CASSADYPNGGYTF. V usage is TRBV28 and J usage is TRBJ1-2, with D unresolved. This CDR3 spans 14 amino acids. Germline V CDR1 and CDR2: MDHEN, SYDVKM. The V end was cut by 5 bases, the J end by 8 bases, with 18 bases between.

This clonotype has only a few counts. A much larger clone lies one base from this, so it may be a read error. V usage is TRBV7-2 and J usage is TRBJ1-1; TRBD1 aligns across 9 bases. There are 13 residues in the CDR3. Germline V lookup: CDR1 SGHTA, CDR2 FQGNSA. V was clipped by 1 base and J by 6 bases; unmatched bases: 0. The DNA for the CDR3 is TGTGCCAGCAGCTTAGGGACAGGGGCTGAAGCTTTCTTT. It specifies CASSLGTGAEAFF. The whole variable domain, filled in from reference TRBV7-2 and TRBJ1-1, reads GAGVSQSPSNKVTEKGKDVELRCDPISGHTALYWYRQSLGQGLEFLIYFQGNSAPDKSGLPSDRFSAERTGGSVSTLTIQRTQQEDSAVYLCASSLGTGAEAFFGQGTRLTVV.

This clonotype showed up many times. V and J are TRBV20-1 and TRBJ1-2; maybe TRBD1 (6 bases). V was shortened by 3 bases and J by 4 bases, with 18 bases between the two germline ends. From germline, CDR1 is DFQATT and CDR2 SNEGSKA (reference sequence). The CDR3 runs 15 residues. The CDR3 DNA is TGCAGTGCTAGGCCCCTCGGGGGGCTTACCTATGGCTACACCTTC. It yields the protein CSARPLGGLTYGYTF.

The chain carries TRBV20-1 and TRBJ2-4, with D hard to call. Trimming took off 6 bases at V and 4 bases at J, with 22 bases between the two ends. Germline CDR1 reads DFQATT; CDR2 reads SNEGSKA (reference sequence). This CDR3 has 16 amino acids. The CDR3 DNA reads TGCAGTGCGCGGACGTGGGCTTCGAGCCATAAAAACATTCAGTACTTC. Amino acid sequence: CSARTWASSHKNIQYF.

V and J are TRBV7-9 and TRBJ2-7, with 10 bases identical to TRBD2. Germline trimming cut 8 bases from V and 2 bases from J; bases unmatched to any gene: 6. Germline values: CDR1 SEHNR, CDR2 FQNEAQ (reference sequence). This CDR3 has 14 amino acids. CDR3 residues: CASQPSGRPYEQYF. The CDR3 DNA reads as TGTGCCAGCCAGCCTAGCGGGAGACCCTACGAGCAGTACTTC.

Remarks on this clonotype: A read error may account for a junction end that differs from germline. The chain recombines TRBV7-9 with TRBJ2-7; D not certain. This CDR3 is 13 amino acids long. Germline V CDR1 and CDR2: SEHNR, FQNEAQ (reference sequence). The CDR3 region is CAGRSRASYEQYF. The CDR3 DNA is TGTGCCGGCAGGAGCCGGGCCTCCTACGAGCAGTACTTC.

This clonotype was seen a handful of times. The chain employs TRBV14 and TRBJ2-5, with TRBD2 as a possible D gene (5 bases). Deletions cut 0 bases from V and 4 bases from J, with 12 bases between. Per the germline V gene, CDR1 is SGHDN and CDR2 is FVKESK. CDR3 length: 15 residues. The CDR3 loop reads CASSQDYARGETQYF. The CDR3 DNA is TGTGCCAGCAGCCAAGATTATGCCCGGGGAGAGACCCAGTACTTC.

This sequence joins TRBV29-1 and TRBJ2-7; tentatively, D is TRBD2 (5 bases). The germline gives CDR1 SQVTM, CDR2 ANQGSEA. The ends were cut back, 4 bases at V and 2 bases at J, with 9 bases in the middle. The CDR3 is made up of 12 amino acids. The CDR3: CSVGGNPYEQYF. The DNA of the CDR3 is TGCAGCGTTGGAGGGAACCCCTACGAGCAGTACTTC.

DNA for the CDR3: TGTGCCACCAGTGACCCAGGTCCTTCTGGAAACACCATATATTTT. Its protein is CATSDPGPSGNTIYF. The chain carries TRBV24-1 and TRBJ1-3; D ambiguous. Germline V gene lookup returns CDR1 KGHDR and CDR2 SFDVKD. CDR3 size: 15 residues. V lost 4 bases and J lost 1, with 10 bases in between.

This clonotype has at least ten counts. The rearrangement joins TRBV5-1 to TRBJ1-1, with 8 positions matching TRBD1. The CDR3 spans 15 residues. V lost 2 bases and J lost 8; bases outside the gene matches: 11. Germline-derived CDR1 and CDR2 are SGHRS and YFSETQ. The CDR3 DNA follows: TGCGCCAGCAGCTTCGAATCTCCCGGACAGGGCGAAGCTTTCTTT. Residues: CASSFESPGQGEAFF.

This clonotype was observed at least ten times. This chain joins TRBV7-8 and TRBJ1-2; maybe TRBD1 (6 bases). CDR1 SGHVS and CDR2 FQNEAQ come from the germline V gene. The CDR3 length is 15 residues. Trimming took 7 bases from V and 7 from J, leaving 22 bases between them. CDR3 DNA: TGTGCCAGCACTCAAAGGGACACCCACGAGGGTGGCTACACCTTC. Amino acid sequence: CASTQRDTHEGGYTF.

This clonotype was recorded many times. The V call is TRBV29-1, the J call TRBJ2-5; D may be TRBD2 (5 bases). This CDR3 has 12 amino acids. Per germline, CDR1 SQVTM and CDR2 ANQGSEA. CDR3 sequence reads: CRSVEGKETQYF. CDR3 nucleotides: TGCAGGTCCGTAGAGGGAAAGGAGACCCAGTACTTC.

This clonotype was recorded once. This could be a read error, since a much larger clone is one nucleotide away. This rearrangement joins TRBV28 to TRBJ1-2; 8 positions agree with TRBD1. V lost 4 bases and J lost 1; bases outside the gene matches: 5. The CDR3 is 15 amino acids. In germline, CDR1 is MDHEN, CDR2 SYDVKM. CDR3 DNA sequence: TGTGCCAGCAGTTCAGGGGGCAGTAGTAACTATGGCTACACCTTC. It yields the protein CASSSGGSSNYGYTF.

This clonotype was observed a few times. This sequence joins TRBV5-1 and TRBJ2-7; D is tentatively TRBD1 or TRBD2 (6 bases each). Per the germline V gene, CDR1 is SGHRS and CDR2 is YFSETQ. CDR3 size: 15 residues. Deletions cut 0 bases from V and 1 base from J, with 11 bases between. Written as DNA, the CDR3 is TGCGCCAGCAGCTTGGTAGGGGGGATGTCCTACGAGCAGTACTTC. This sequence encodes CASSLVGGMSYEQYF.

As for this clonotype: Relative to the germline gene, one junction end is altered; a read error may explain this. This sequence joins TRBV20-1 and TRBJ1-2; D might be TRBD1 (5 bases). From germline, CDR1 is DFQATT and CDR2 SNEGSKA (reference sequence). The CDR3 is 12 amino acids. DNA for the CDR3: TGCAGTGCTACTCGGGACGGGACGTCCCTAAACTTC. Protein: CSATRDGTSLNF.

V and J are TRBV5-1 and TRBJ2-5; D may be TRBD1 (6 bases). From germline, CDR1 is SGHRS and CDR2 YFSETQ. Trimming shortened V by 0 bases and J by 3 bases, and 12 bases separated the two germline ends. The CDR3 spans 15 residues. CDR3 protein: CASSLAGTPEETQYF. The CDR3 region has the DNA TGCGCCAGCAGCTTGGCCGGGACACCGGAAGAGACCCAGTACTTC.

This clonotype was detected ten times or more. CDR3 coding DNA: TGTGCCAGCAGTTTGTATTATACTGAAGCTTTCTTT. Its protein is CASSLYYTEAFF. This chain uses TRBV28 with TRBJ1-1, with D unresolved. V was trimmed by 3 bases and J by 5 bases, leaving 7 bases between them. The length of the CDR3 is 12 residues. Germline CDR1 and CDR2: MDHEN and SYDVKM. Looking up the rest from reference TRBV28 and TRBJ1-1 gives the full variable domain: DVKVTQSSRYLVKRTGEKVFLECVQDMDHENMFWYRQDPGLGLRLIYFSYDVKMKEKGDIPEGYSVSREKKERFSLILESASTNQTSMYLCASSLYYTEAFFGQGTRLTVV.

A word on this clonotype: The junction departs from the called germline gene at one end, perhaps through a read error. The chain links TRBV7-9 to TRBJ2-2, with D perhaps TRBD2 (5 bases). The CDR3 totals 12 residues. The germline V gene has CDR1 SEHNR and CDR2 FQNEAQ (reference sequence). The CDR3 reads CASSLHTGEPFF. For the CDR3, the DNA is TGTGCCAGCAGCTTACACACCGGGGAGCCGTTTTTT.

The chain combines TRBV7-2 with TRBJ1-2; TRBD1 might be the D (5 bases). This CDR3 has 16 residues. Trimming left V 5 bases short and J 0 bases short, with 16 bases between. Germline assignment: CDR1 SGHTA and CDR2 FQGNSA. The CDR3 loop is CASSPRGGFANYGYTF. DNA of the CDR3: TGTGCCAGCAGCCCGCGGGGGGGATTTGCTAACTATGGCTACACCTTC.

The chain joins TRBV3-1 to TRBJ1-1, with a possible D match to TRBD1 (6 bases). The CDR3 loop spans 15 amino acids. CDR1 LGHDT and CDR2 YNNKEL come from the germline V gene (reference sequence). Deletions cut 3 bases from V and 0 bases from J, with 11 bases between. As DNA, the CDR3 is TGTGCCAGCAGCCACTCGGACAGACTGAACACTGAAGCTTTCTTT. It codes for CASSHSDRLNTEAFF. Full variable domain (remainder filled in from reference TRBV3-1 and TRBJ1-1): DTAVSQTPKYLVTQMGNDKSIKCEQNLGHDTMYWYKQDSKKFLKIMFSYNNKELIINETVPNRFSPKSPDKAHLNLHINSLELGDSAVYFCASSHSDRLNTEAFFGQGTRLTVV.

This clonotype was observed at least ten times. The chain carries TRBV30 and TRBJ1-1; 7 positions match TRBD1. The germline gives CDR1 GTSNPN, CDR2 SVGIG (reference sequence). Trimming cost V 1 base and J 3 bases; bases outside gene matches: 2. This CDR3 region has 13 residues. CDR3 in DNA: TGTGCCTGGAGTGCAGGGGGGCACACTGAAGCTTTCTTT. Translated, it gives CAWSAGGHTEAFF. Full variable domain (rest looked up from reference TRBV30 and TRBJ1-1): SQTIHQWPATLVQPVGSPLSLECTVEGTSNPNLYWYRQAAGRGLQLLFYSVGIGQISSEVPQNLSASRPQDRQFILSSKKLLLSDSGFYLCAWSAGGHTEAFFGQGTRLTVV.

This clonotype showed up many times. CDR3 in DNA: TGTGCCAGCAGTGTCGAGGGAATCTCACCAACTAATGAAAAACTGTTTTTT. This translates into CASSVEGISPTNEKLFF. The chain carries TRBV2 and TRBJ1-4; D is unresolved. CDR1 and CDR2 from the germline V gene are SNHLY and FYNNEI. Trimming removed 4 bases at V and 0 bases at J, with 15 bases between. The length of the CDR3 is 17 residues.

In its sample, this clonotype was seen many times. J is TRBJ1-2 and V is TRBV6-1; D unclear. V lost 7 bases and J 4 bases, leaving 16 bases between the germline ends. Germline V gives CDR1 MNHNS, CDR2 SASEGT. This CDR3 has 14 residues. The CDR3 DNA follows: TGTGCCAGCACTCTGGGCTCTACTCTCTATGGCTACACCTTC. This translates into CASTLGSTLYGYTF.

J is TRBJ1-5 and V is TRBV5-6, with D maybe TRBD1 (5 bases). Germline V CDR1 and CDR2: SGHDT, YYEEEE. Trimming pared 0 bases from V and 1 base from J, leaving 14 bases between. The CDR3 runs 17 residues. DNA for the CDR3: TGTGCCAGCAGCTTGGGCGTGGGGGGTCGGAGCAATCAGCCCCAGCATTTT. Amino acid sequence: CASSLGVGGRSNQPQHF. The complete variable domain, with remaining parts taken from reference TRBV5-6 and TRBJ1-5, reads DAGVTQSPTHLIKTRGQQVTLRCSPKSGHDTVSWYQQALGQGPQFIFQYYEEEERQRGNFPDRFSGHQFPNYSSELNVNALLLGDSALYLCASSLGVGGRSNQPQHFGDGTRLSIL.

This chain links TRBV12-3 or TRBV12-4 with TRBJ2-7; D call uncertain. CDR3 length: 14 residues. V dropped 6 bases and J dropped 4 bases, with 16 bases sitting between them. DNA of the CDR3: TGTGCCAGCAGCCTCTGGACGGAGCTTTACGAGCAGTACTTC. It codes for CASSLWTELYEQYF.

The chain couples TRBV20-1 to TRBJ2-2; a weak D match, TRBD1 (6 bases). Trimming stripped 3 bases from V and 2 bases from J, with 10 bases between. Germline V lookup: CDR1 DFQATT, CDR2 SNEGSKA (reference sequence). The CDR3 runs 14 residues. The CDR3 coding sequence is TGCAGTGCTAGGGTACAGGGAAACACCGGGGAGCTGTTTTTT. It specifies CSARVQGNTGELFF.

In this sample, this clonotype turned up many times. V is TRBV5-1 and J is TRBJ2-2, with D possibly TRBD1 on 5 matching bases. The V gene lost 3 bases and the J gene lost 2 bases, with 5 bases spanning the gap. Germline V gene data show CDR1 as SGHRS and CDR2 as YFSETQ. CDR3 length: 13 amino acids. In DNA form, the CDR3 reads TGCGCCAGCAGCTGGGGCAACACCGGGGAGCTGTTTTTT. Translating gives CASSWGNTGELFF.